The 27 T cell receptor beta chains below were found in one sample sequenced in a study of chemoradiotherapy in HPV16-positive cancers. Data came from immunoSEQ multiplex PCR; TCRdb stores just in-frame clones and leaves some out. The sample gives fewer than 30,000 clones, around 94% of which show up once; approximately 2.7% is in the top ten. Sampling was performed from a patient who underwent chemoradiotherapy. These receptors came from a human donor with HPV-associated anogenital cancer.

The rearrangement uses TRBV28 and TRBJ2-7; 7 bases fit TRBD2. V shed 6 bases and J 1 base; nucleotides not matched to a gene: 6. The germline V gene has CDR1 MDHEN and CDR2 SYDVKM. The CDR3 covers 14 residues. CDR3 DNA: TGTGCCAGCAGCCGAGCGGGATTGTCCTACGAGCAGTACTTC. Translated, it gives CASSRAGLSYEQYF.

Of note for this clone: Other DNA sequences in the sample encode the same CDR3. The CDR3 coding sequence is TGCGCCAGCAGCTCACAGGGAGGCGCTGAAGCTTTCTTT. It translates to CASSSQGGAEAFF. The V gene is TRBV5-1, the J gene TRBJ1-1; possible D gene TRBD1, 6 bases. Trimming took 3 bases from V and 6 from J, leaving 12 bases between them. The CDR3 runs to 13 residues. Germline V lookup: CDR1 SGHRS, CDR2 YFSETQ.

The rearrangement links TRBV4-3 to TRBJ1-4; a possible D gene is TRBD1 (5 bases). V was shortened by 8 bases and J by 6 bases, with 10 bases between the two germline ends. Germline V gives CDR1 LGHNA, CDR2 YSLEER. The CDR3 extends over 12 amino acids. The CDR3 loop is CASRDADEKLFF. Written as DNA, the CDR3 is TGCGCCAGCCGGGACGCCGATGAAAAACTGTTTTTT.

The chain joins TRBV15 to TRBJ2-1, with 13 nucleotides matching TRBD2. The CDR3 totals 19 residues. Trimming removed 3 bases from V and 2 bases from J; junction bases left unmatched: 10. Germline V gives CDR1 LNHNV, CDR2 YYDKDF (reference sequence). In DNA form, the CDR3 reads TGTGCCACCAGCAGGCCAGGACTAGCGGGAGACGGCACCTACAATGAGCAGTTCTTC. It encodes CATSRPGLAGDGTYNEQFF.

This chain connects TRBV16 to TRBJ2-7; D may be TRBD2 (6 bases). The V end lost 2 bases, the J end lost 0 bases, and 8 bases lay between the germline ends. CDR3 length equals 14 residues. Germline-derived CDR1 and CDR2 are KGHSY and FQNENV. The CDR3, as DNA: TGTGCCAGCAGCCAAGGGACTGTCTCCTACGAGCAGTACTTC. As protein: CASSQGTVSYEQYF. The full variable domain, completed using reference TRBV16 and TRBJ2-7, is GEEVAQTPKHLVRGEGQKAKLYCAPIKGHSYVFWYQQVLKNEFKFLISFQNENVFDETGMPKERFSAKCLPNSPCSLEIQATKLEDSAVYFCASSQGTVSYEQYFGPGTRLTVT.

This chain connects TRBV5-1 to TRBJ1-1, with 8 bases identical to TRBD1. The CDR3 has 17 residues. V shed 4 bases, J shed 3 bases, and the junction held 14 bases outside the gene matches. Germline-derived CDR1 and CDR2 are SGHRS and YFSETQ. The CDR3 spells CASSLGTGISGDTEAFF. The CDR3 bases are TGCGCCAGCAGCCTCGGGACAGGTATTAGTGGGGACACTGAAGCTTTCTTT.

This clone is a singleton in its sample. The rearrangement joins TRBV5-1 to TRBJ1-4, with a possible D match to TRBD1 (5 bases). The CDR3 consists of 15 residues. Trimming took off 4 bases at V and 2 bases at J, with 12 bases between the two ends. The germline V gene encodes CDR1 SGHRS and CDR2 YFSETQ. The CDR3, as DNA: TGCGCCAGCAGCAGCCAGGGTCTTACTAATGAAAAACTGTTTTTT. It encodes CASSSQGLTNEKLFF.

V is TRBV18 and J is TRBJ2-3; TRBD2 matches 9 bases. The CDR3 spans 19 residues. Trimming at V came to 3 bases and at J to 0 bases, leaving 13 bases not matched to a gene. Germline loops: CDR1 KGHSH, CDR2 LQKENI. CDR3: CASSPGTSSFPYSTDTQYF. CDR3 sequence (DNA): TGTGCCAGCTCACCCGGGACTAGCTCTTTTCCCTATAGCACAGATACGCAGTATTTT.

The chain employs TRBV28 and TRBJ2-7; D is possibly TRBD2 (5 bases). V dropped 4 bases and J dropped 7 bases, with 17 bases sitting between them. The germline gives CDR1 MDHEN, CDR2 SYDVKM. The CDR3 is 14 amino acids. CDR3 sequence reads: CASSYDRGRREQYF. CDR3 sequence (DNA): TGTGCCAGCAGTTATGATCGGGGTCGGAGAGAGCAGTACTTC.

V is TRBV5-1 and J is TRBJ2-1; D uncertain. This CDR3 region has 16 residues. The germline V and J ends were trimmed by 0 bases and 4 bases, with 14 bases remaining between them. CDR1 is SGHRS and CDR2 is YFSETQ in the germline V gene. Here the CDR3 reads CASSLELSSLYNEQFF. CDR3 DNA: TGCGCCAGCAGCTTGGAGCTTTCTTCCTTGTACAATGAGCAGTTCTTC.

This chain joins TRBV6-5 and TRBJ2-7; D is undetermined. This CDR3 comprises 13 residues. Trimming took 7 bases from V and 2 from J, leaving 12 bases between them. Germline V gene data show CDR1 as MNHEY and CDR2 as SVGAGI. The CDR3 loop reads CASTHRTTYEQYF. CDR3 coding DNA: TGTGCCAGCACCCACCGAACCACCTACGAGCAGTACTTC.

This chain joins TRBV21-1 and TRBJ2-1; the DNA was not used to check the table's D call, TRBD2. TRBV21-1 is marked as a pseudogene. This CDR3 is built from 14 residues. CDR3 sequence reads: CASRRLAGESEQFF. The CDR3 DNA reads TGTGCCAGCAGGCGCCTAGCGGGAGAAAGCGAGCAGTTCTTC.

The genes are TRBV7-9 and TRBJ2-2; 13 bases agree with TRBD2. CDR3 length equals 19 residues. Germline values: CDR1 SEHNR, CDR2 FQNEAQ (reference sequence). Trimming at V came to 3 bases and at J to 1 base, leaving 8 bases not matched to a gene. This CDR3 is CASSLAGTSGNLNTGELFF. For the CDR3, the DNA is TGTGCCAGCAGCTTGGCCGGGACTAGCGGGAACCTGAACACCGGGGAGCTGTTTTTT.

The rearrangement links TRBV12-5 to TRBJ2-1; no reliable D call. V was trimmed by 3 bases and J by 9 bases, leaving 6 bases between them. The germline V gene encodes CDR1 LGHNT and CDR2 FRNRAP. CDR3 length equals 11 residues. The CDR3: CASGFNAEQFF. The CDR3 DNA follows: TGTGCTAGTGGTTTTAACGCTGAGCAGTTCTTC.

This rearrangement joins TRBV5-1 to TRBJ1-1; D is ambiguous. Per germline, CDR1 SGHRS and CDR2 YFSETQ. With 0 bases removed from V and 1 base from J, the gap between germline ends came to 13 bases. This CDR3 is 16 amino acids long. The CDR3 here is CASSLVSGSTNTEAFF. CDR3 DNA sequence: TGCGCCAGCAGCTTGGTTTCCGGCAGCACGAACACTGAAGCTTTCTTT.

The CDR3 protein is CAISAVSGTLSSYEQYF. Here the CDR3 DNA reads TGTGCCATCAGTGCAGTTTCCGGGACCCTTAGCTCCTACGAGCAGTACTTC. The V and J genes are TRBV10-3 and TRBJ2-7, with D perhaps being TRBD1 or TRBD2 (5 bases each). Trimming cost V 4 bases and J 0 bases, with 19 bases left between them. Per germline, CDR1 ENHRY and CDR2 SYGVKD. The CDR3 is 17 residues long.

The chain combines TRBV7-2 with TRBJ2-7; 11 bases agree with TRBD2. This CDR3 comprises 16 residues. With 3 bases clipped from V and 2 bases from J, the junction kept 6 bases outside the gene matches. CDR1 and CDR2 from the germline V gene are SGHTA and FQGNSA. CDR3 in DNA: TGTGCCAGCAGCTTTACCTTAGCGGGGGGGCCCTACGAGCAGTACTTC. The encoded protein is CASSFTLAGGPYEQYF.

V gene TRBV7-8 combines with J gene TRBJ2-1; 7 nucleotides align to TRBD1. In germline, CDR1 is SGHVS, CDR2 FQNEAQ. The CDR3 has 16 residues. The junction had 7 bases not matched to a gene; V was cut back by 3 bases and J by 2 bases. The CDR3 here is CASSLQGESPYNEQFF. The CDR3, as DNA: TGTGCCAGCAGCTTGCAGGGGGAATCGCCCTACAATGAGCAGTTCTTC. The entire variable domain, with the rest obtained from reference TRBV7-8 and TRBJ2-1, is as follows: GAGVSQSPRYKVAKRGQDVALRCDPISGHVSLFWYQQALGQGPEFLTYFQNEAQLDKSGLPSDRFFAERPEGSVSTLKIQRTQQEDSAVYLCASSLQGESPYNEQFFGPGTRLTVL.

CDR3 in DNA: TGTGCCAGTAGTAGGGGGACCGGACGGAGGGGTGAGCAGTTCTTC. Translation: CASSRGTGRRGEQFF. The V call is TRBV19, the J call TRBJ2-1, with TRBD2 as a possible D gene (6 bases). V was shortened by 4 bases and J by 9 bases, with 19 bases between the two germline ends. The CDR3 extends over 15 amino acids. The V gene's germline CDR1 is LNHDA and CDR2 SQIVND (reference sequence).

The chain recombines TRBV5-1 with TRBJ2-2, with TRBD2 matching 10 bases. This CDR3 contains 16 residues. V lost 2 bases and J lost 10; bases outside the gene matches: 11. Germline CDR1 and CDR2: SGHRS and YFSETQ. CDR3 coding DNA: TGCGCCAGCAGCTTACCCAGCGGGGGGGCGGTAGTGGAGCTGTTTTTT. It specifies CASSLPSGGAVVELFF. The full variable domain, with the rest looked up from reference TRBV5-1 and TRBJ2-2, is KAGVTQTPRYLIKTRGQQVTLSCSPISGHRSVSWYQQTPGQGLQFLFEYFSETQRNKGNFPGRFSGRQFSNSRSEMNVSTLELGDSALYLCASSLPSGGAVVELFFGEGSRLTVL.

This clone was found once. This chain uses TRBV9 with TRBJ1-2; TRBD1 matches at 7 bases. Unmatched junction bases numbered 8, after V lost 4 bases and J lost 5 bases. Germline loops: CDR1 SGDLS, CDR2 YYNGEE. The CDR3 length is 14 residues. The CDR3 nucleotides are TGTGCCAGCAGCCCCCGTGGCAGGGGGTATGGCTACACCTTC. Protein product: CASSPRGRGYGYTF.

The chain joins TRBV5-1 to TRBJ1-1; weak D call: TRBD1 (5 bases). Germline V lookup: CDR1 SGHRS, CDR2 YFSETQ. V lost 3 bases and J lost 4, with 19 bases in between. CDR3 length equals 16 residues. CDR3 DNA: TGCGCCAGCAGCTCGCTACCGGGTGGGGGAGGCACTGAAGCTTTCTTT. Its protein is CASSSLPGGGGTEAFF.

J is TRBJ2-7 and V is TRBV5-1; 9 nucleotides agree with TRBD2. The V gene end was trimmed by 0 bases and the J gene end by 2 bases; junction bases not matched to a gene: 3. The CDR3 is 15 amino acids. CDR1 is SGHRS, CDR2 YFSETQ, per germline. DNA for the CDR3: TGCGCCAGCAGCTTGGGCGGGGGGGCGGCCTACGAGCAGTACTTC. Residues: CASSLGGGAAYEQYF.

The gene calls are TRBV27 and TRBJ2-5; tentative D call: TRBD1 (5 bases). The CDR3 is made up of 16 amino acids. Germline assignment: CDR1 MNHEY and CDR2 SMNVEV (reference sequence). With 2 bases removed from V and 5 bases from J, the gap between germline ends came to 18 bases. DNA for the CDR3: TGTGCCAGCAGTTTAGGGGTGGGATGGGGCGGCGAGACCCAGTACTTC. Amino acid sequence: CASSLGVGWGGETQYF.

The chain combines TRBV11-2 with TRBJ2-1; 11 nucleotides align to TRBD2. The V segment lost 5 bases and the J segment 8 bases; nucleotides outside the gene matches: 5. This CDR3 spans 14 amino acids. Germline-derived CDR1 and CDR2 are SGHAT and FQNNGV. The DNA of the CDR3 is TGTGCCAGCAGCCCCGGGACTAGCGGTTATGAGCAGTTCTTC. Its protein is CASSPGTSGYEQFF. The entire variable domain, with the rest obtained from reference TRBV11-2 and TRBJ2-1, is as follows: EAGVAQSPRYKIIEKRQSVAFWCNPISGHATLYWYQQILGQGPKLLIQFQNNGVVDDSQLPKDRFSAERLKGVDSTLKIQPAKLEDSAVYLCASSPGTSGYEQFFGPGTRLTVL.

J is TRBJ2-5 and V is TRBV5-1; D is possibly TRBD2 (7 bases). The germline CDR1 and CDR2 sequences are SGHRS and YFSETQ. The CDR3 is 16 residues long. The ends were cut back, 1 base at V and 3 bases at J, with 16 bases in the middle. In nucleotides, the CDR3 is TGCGCCAGCAGCTTGTTCCTCCGGGGGGCGGAAGAGACCCAGTACTTC. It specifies CASSLFLRGAEETQYF.

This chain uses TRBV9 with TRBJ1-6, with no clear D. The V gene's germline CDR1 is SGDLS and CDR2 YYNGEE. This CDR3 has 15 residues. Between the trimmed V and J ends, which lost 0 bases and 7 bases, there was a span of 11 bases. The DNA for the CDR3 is TGTGCCAGCAGCGTAGGAGGGTGGTCCAATTCACCCCTCCACTTT. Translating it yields CASSVGGWSNSPLHF. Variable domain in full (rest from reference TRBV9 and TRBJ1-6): DSGVTQTPKHLITATGQRVTLRCSPRSGDLSVYWYQQSLDQGLQFLIQYYNGEERAKGNILERFSAQQFPDLHSELNLSSLELGDSALYFCASSVGGWSNSPLHFGNGTRLTVT.